The following is a TCR beta chain sequence with its context. Germline values: CDR1 SGHAT, CDR2 FQNNGV. The length of the CDR3 is 15 residues. The V gene lost 4 bases and the J gene lost 0 bases, with 10 bases spanning the gap. The data derive from a study of shared clonotypes between healthy human individuals. The method was immunoSEQ multiplex PCR; TCRdb's version includes in-frame clones alone and lacks a portion of them. The table lists roughly 1,500,000 clones, approximately 98% of them singletons. The TCR was taken from a man aged 25-40 years in good health. Sample: naive CD4+ T cells sorted from blood. Subset noted: CD45RA+ positively selected. The J gene is TRBJ2-1, the V gene TRBV11-2; D is unclear. CDR3 DNA: TGTGCCAGCAGCTACAAAACGCCCTCCTACAATGAGCAGTTCTTC. Translation: CASSYKTPSYNEQFF. The full variable domain, rest sourced from reference TRBV11-2 and TRBJ2-1, is EAGVAQSPRYKIIEKRQSVAFWCNPISGHATLYWYQQILGQGPKLLIQFQNNGVVDDSQLPKDRFSAERLKGVDSTLKIQPAKLEDSAVYLCASSYKTPSYNEQFFGPGTRLTVL.